Presented here are 7 T cell receptor beta chains from one specimen sequenced in a study of human T cells and chemical hapten exposure. TCRdb redid the calling of the RACE reads with MiXCR, one entry per CDR3 protein. The table records more than 85,000 distinct CDR3 sequences, under 40% of them present only once. Documented time point: patch test 3, about 24 weeks after DPC sensitization. The treatment denotes: therapeutic diphenylcyclopropenone sensitization with weekly scalp DPC. Sequencing used whole blood, obtained in connection with sensitization to the hapten diphenylcyclopropenone (DPC). These TCRs come from a man in his forties with alopecia areata. Some clones in this sample may be carry-over from other donors' samples.

This clonotype was counted only a few times. The J gene is TRBJ2-7, the V gene TRBV20-1, with 10 bases identical to TRBD2. Germline-derived CDR1 and CDR2 are DFQATT and SNEGSKA (reference sequence). The CDR3 is made up of 17 amino acids. V shed 6 bases and J 0 bases; nucleotides not matched to a gene: 14. CDR3 DNA: TGCAGTGCCCAAGATACTAGCGGGGTACTTCTCTCCTACGAGCAGTACTTC. It encodes CSAQDTSGVLLSYEQYF.

The V and J genes are TRBV7-3 and TRBJ1-1; 11 bases align to TRBD1. CDR1 SGHTA and CDR2 FQGTGA come from the germline V gene. CDR3 size: 15 residues. J lost 4 bases, V lost 5 bases, and 6 bases had no gene match. The CDR3 nucleotides read TGTGCCAGCAGCAAGCGTGGGACAGGGGGCACTGAAGCTTTCTTT. Translation: CASSKRGTGGTEAFF.

V is TRBV20-1 and J is TRBJ2-1; 11 bases agree with TRBD2. CDR3 length: 15 amino acids. Germline CDR1 reads DFQATT; CDR2 reads SNEGSKA (reference sequence). Trimming cost V 5 bases and J 1 base; bases outside gene matches: 4. The CDR3: CSAQTSGTSYNEQFF. CDR3 sequence (DNA): TGCAGTGCTCAGACTAGCGGGACATCCTACAATGAGCAGTTCTTC.

J is TRBJ2-7 and V is TRBV2, with D hard to call. Germline V gene lookup returns CDR1 SNHLY and CDR2 FYNNEI. CDR3 size: 13 residues. Deletions cut 7 bases from V and 0 bases from J, with 10 bases between. CDR3 region: CASTEPSSYEQYF. The CDR3 DNA reads as TGTGCCAGCACTGAGCCCAGCTCCTACGAGCAGTACTTC.

This clonotype occurred many times. The genes are TRBV6-5 and TRBJ2-3; no firm D call. With 3 bases removed from V and 6 bases from J, the gap between germline ends came to 16 bases. The CDR3 is 15 residues long. The germline gives CDR1 MNHEY, CDR2 SVGAGI. In DNA, the CDR3 is TGTGCCAGCAGTTATCTCTCAGCGAGCGTCGATACGCAGTATTTT. As protein: CASSYLSASVDTQYF.

This clonotype was seen a few times. The V and J genes are TRBV7-8 and TRBJ1-3; D is unclear. From germline, CDR1 is SGHVS and CDR2 FQNEAQ. Trimming removed 3 bases from V and 4 bases from J, with 7 bases in between. The CDR3 loop spans 13 amino acids. The CDR3 DNA reads TGTGCCAGCAGCTTGGATTTGGGAAACACCATATATTTT. Its translation: CASSLDLGNTIYF.

J is TRBJ2-3 and V is TRBV28; 8 positions match TRBD2. Germline V CDR1 and CDR2: MDHEN, SYDVKM. After removal of 3 bases from V and 4 bases from J, the junction contained 12 bases not matched to a gene. The CDR3 spans 17 residues. CDR3 sequence: CASSFISGSGEPDTQYF. CDR3 DNA: TGTGCCAGCAGTTTTATCAGCGGGAGTGGGGAACCAGATACGCAGTATTTT.